This section outlines one T cell receptor beta chain sequence together with its context. Its antigen has not been determined. No quality values exist for individual bases; no much larger clone is one base distant. Ficoll-Paque density gradient centrifugation was used to isolate PBMCs. This specimen comes from a study of T-cell memory formation after mild COVID-19 (dated by TCRdb to the early 2020s). Context from the whole study: TCR sequence clusters from the two donors were found to be largely donor specific. Two young, previously healthy adult volunteers made up the cohort, one male and one female. In a couple of donors, T-cell clones that expanded and contracted after mild COVID-19 were followed by sequencing TCRalpha and TCRbeta repertoires longitudinally. The full study reports these points: The study covered only a couple of mild cases, and larger cohorts including severe cases with pre-infection samples were considered necessary. Some responding clones were detected in pre-infection memory, which suggested that pre-existing cross-reactive memory T cells had joined the SARS-CoV-2 response. Clones contracting from day 15 to 85 had balanced CD4/CD8 phenotypes, while a second wave expanding from day 15 to 37 was biased towards CD4+. SARS-CoV-2 specificity of the second-wave clones peaking on day 37 was not confirmed. Contracting CD4+ clones appeared mostly in the CM and EM memory subsets, whereas CD8+ clones were enriched in EMRA.

The listed sequencing device is Illumina NovaSeq 6000. cDNA libraries for TCRalpha and TCRbeta were prepared by 5'RACE using constant-segment primers, with sample barcodes and unique molecular identifiers added. RNA was extracted from every sample with Trizol reagent. Amplification of the libraries took two PCR steps, and the second step added a second sample barcode plus Illumina TruSeq adapters. Libraries were sequenced on an Illumina NovaSeq with 2 x 150 bp paired-end reads. The paper's data handling went like this. Demultiplexing of reads and collapsing into UMI-guided consensus sequences were performed with migec v1.2.7. With mixcr v2.1.11, UMI consensuses were aligned to TRA and TRB V and J templates and assembled into clonotypes. Clonotypes were classified as expanded or contracted when called significant by both edgeR and NoisET, with noise models trained on biological replicates. For edgeR calls, a false discovery rate-adjusted p below 0.01 and a log2 fold-change threshold of 1 were applied. As an exploratory analysis of dynamics, PCA with hierarchical clustering was applied to max-normalized trajectories of the 1000 most abundant clonotypes. Separately sequenced CD4+ and CD8+ repertoires were used to assign the CD4 or CD8 phenotype of responding clones. TCRdb reran the public reads through fastp at Q25 and MiXCR, keeping productive beta chains. Every distinct CDR3 protein forms one entry, paired with its most common genes and DNA. For this entry, the V and J calls and clone size follow TCRdb and not the study's own pipeline. In this sample the table shows some 450,000 distinct CDR3 sequences, roughly 20% of which occur a single time. About 8.8% of the sample goes to the ten largest clones.

From the germline V gene (reference sequence), CDR1 is LNHDA and CDR2 is SQIVND. V and J are truncated by 3 bases and 1 base respectively, leaving an intervening sequence of 9 bases. From its cysteine to its phenylalanine, the CDR3 spans 14 amino acids. Just the 42-base CDR3 DNA is kept, in frame starting at base 1. Recombination linked TRBV19 to TRBJ1-1; the D gene cannot be resolved reliably. Specimen: PBMCs or a T cell subset sorted from them (not recorded which). The receptor was derived from an adult woman who had mild COVID-19 (a few samples of this study predate the infection). The sample titles of this study are shuffled in the database, so cell type and time point are left out; the donor was told from shared clones. The DNA sequence is as follows: TGTGCCAGTAGTATTTTTTCTGGGAACACTGAAGCTTTCTTT. It translates as CASSIFSGNTEAFF. Outside the CDR3, residues come from the reference TRBV19 and TRBJ1-1 proteins, so the full variable domain is: DGGITQSPKYLFRKEGQNVTLSCEQNLNHDAMYWYRQDPGQGLRLIYYSQIVNDFQKGDIAEGYSVSREKKESFPLTVTSAQKNPTAFYLCASSIFSGNTEAFFGQGTRLTVV.